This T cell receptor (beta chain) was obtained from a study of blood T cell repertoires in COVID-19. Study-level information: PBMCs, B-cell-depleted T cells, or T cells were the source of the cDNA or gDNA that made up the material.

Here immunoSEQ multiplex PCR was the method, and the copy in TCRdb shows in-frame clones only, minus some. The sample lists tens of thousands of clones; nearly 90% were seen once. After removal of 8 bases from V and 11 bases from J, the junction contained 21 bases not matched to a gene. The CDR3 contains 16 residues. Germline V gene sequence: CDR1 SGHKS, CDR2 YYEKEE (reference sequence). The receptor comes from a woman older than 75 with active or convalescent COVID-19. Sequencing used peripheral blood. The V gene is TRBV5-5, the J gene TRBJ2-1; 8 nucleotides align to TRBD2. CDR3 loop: CASLKTGRAGVRQQFF. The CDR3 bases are TGTGCCAGTTTAAAAACCGGGAGGGCCGGCGTAAGACAGCAGTTCTTC.